Presented here are 32 T cell receptor beta chains from one specimen sequenced in a study of blood T cell repertoires in COVID-19. TCRdb keeps only in-frame clones here, not all; method: immunoSEQ multiplex PCR. The data contain approximately 140,000 clones, approximately 84% of them singletons. What was sequenced was peripheral blood. Receptors were obtained from a man in his 70s with acute or convalescent COVID-19.

V usage is TRBV25-1 and J usage is TRBJ1-2; 8 bases line up with TRBD1. There are 14 residues in the CDR3. The trim removed 5 bases at V and 7 bases at J, leaving 9 bases unmatched. Germline V gene sequence: CDR1 MGHDK, CDR2 SYGVNS. CDR3 protein: CASSSQGALFGYTF. CDR3 nucleotides: TGTGCCAGCAGTTCCCAGGGGGCGCTTTTTGGCTACACCTTC.

This clone was picked up a small number of times. The chain uses TRBV4-1 and TRBJ1-6; D possibly corresponds to TRBD1 (6 bases). Trimming left V 3 bases short and J 8 bases short, with 32 bases between. CDR3 length: 21 amino acids. Germline V gene data show CDR1 as MGHRA and CDR2 as YSYEKL. This CDR3 reads CASSHTTGPTILELLHSPLHF. The DNA of the CDR3 is TGCGCCAGCAGCCACACGACAGGCCCCACCATTCTAGAACTCCTCCATTCACCCCTCCACTTT.

V gene TRBV11-2 combines with J gene TRBJ2-2; 10 bases are a match to TRBD1. Per germline, CDR1 SGHAT and CDR2 FQNNGV. The junction had 10 bases not matched to a gene; V was cut back by 0 bases and J by 6 bases. The CDR3 runs 18 residues. The CDR3 bases are TGTGCCAGCAGCTTAGAAGGGGCCGAGACAGGGGGCTCCGGGGAGCTGTTTTTT. It is translated as CASSLEGAETGGSGELFF.

For the CDR3, the DNA is TGCGCCAGCAGCCTCCCGGAGCAGGGGGCCTACGAGCAGTACTTC. Translation gives CASSLPEQGAYEQYF. The V gene is TRBV5-1, the J gene TRBJ2-7, with 7 positions matching TRBD1. Per the germline V gene, CDR1 is SGHRS and CDR2 is YFSETQ. J was trimmed by 2 bases and V by 4 bases; bases with no gene match: 9. There are 15 residues in the CDR3.

The chain couples TRBV21-1 to TRBJ2-5; the table's TRBD2 call for D was not verified on the DNA. TRBV21-1 corresponds to a pseudogene. The CDR3 is 13 amino acids. In DNA form, the CDR3 reads TGTGCCAGCGGGAGAGGGCGGGGAGAGACCCAGTACTTC. This encodes CASGRGRGETQYF.

V usage is TRBV11-2 and J usage is TRBJ1-2, with a possible D match to TRBD1 (5 bases). The germline gives CDR1 SGHAT, CDR2 FQNNGV. The CDR3 has 14 amino acids. The V end was cut by 2 bases, the J end by 4 bases, with 11 bases between. In DNA form, the CDR3 reads TGTGCCAGCAGCTTACCAGGGCCCCCCTATGGCTACACCTTC. Its protein product is CASSLPGPPYGYTF.

This chain uses TRBV19 with TRBJ1-3; 7 nucleotides align to TRBD1. The V segment lost 6 bases and the J segment 2 bases; nucleotides outside the gene matches: 7. CDR1 LNHDA and CDR2 SQIVND come from the germline V gene (reference sequence). CDR3 length equals 15 residues. CDR3 in amino acids: CASRTGRKAGNTIYF. CDR3 DNA: TGTGCCAGTAGGACAGGGAGAAAAGCTGGAAACACCATATATTTT.

V and J are TRBV2 and TRBJ2-2; maybe TRBD1 (6 bases). Germline V lookup: CDR1 SNHLY, CDR2 FYNNEI. This CDR3 has 14 amino acids. Trimming shortened V by 4 bases and J by 1 base, and 7 bases separated the two germline ends. In DNA form, the CDR3 reads TGTGCCAGCAGTGGACAGGAGAACACCGGGGAGCTGTTTTTT. Residues: CASSGQENTGELFF.

This clone was recorded only once. The chain has TRBV10-3 and TRBJ1-5; D remains ambiguous. The V gene's germline CDR1 is ENHRY and CDR2 SYGVKD. The CDR3 contains 15 residues. V dropped 3 bases and J dropped 2 bases, with 11 bases sitting between them. CDR3 loop: CAISEAPLGNQPQHF. In DNA, the CDR3 is TGTGCCATCAGTGAAGCTCCCCTAGGCAATCAGCCCCAGCATTTT.

CDR3: CASSEGRGFEETQYF. CDR3 nucleotides: TGTGCCAGCAGTGAAGGCAGGGGGTTCGAAGAGACCCAGTACTTC. V is TRBV6-1 and J is TRBJ2-5; TRBD1 aligns across 7 bases. The V gene end was trimmed by 1 base and the J gene end by 3 bases; junction bases not matched to a gene: 5. The germline gives CDR1 MNHNS, CDR2 SASEGT. This CDR3 has 15 amino acids.

A single count supports this clone. The rearrangement uses TRBV19 and TRBJ2-5, with TRBD1 identical over 12 bases. Looked up from germline, CDR1 is LNHDA and CDR2 is SQIVND (reference sequence). This CDR3 is built from 16 residues. V lost 7 bases, J lost 4 bases, and 10 bases stayed unmatched. The CDR3 nucleotides are TGTGCCAGTAAAAAGGGACAGGGGGCGAGGGGAGAGACCCAGTACTTC. It encodes CASKKGQGARGETQYF.

This chain links TRBV7-2 with TRBJ2-2; a weak D match, TRBD1 (5 bases). Trimming cost V 5 bases and J 2 bases, with 9 bases left between them. Germline assignment: CDR1 SGHTA and CDR2 FQGNSA. CDR3 length: 14 residues. CDR3 bases: TGTGCCAGCAGCCCTACAGGAAACACCGGGGAGCTGTTTTTT. Its protein is CASSPTGNTGELFF.

The genes are TRBV10-3 and TRBJ1-1; no reliable D call. V was trimmed by 6 bases and J by 1 base, leaving 6 bases between them. The CDR3 extends over 12 amino acids. CDR1 is ENHRY and CDR2 is SYGVKD in the germline V gene. The CDR3 DNA is TGTGCCATCAGGTCCGGGAACACTGAAGCTTTCTTT. It encodes CAIRSGNTEAFF.

The chain employs TRBV19 and TRBJ1-6; 9 nucleotides align to TRBD1. Germline assignment: CDR1 LNHDA and CDR2 SQIVND (reference sequence). The CDR3 contains 17 residues. Unmatched junction bases numbered 13, after V lost 5 bases and J lost 8 bases. The CDR3 DNA sequence: TGTGCCAGTAGTCCTCCGGGACAGGGTGTTTCGGATTCACCCCTCCACTTT. This sequence encodes CASSPPGQGVSDSPLHF.

In DNA, the CDR3 is TGTGCCAGCAGCTTGTGGGGGAAGGGGAGGAACGAGCAGTACTTC. Its translation: CASSLWGKGRNEQYF. The chain combines TRBV5-4 with TRBJ2-7, with a weak D call TRBD2 (6 bases). This CDR3 has 15 residues. The V gene's germline CDR1 is SGHNT and CDR2 YYREEE (reference sequence). V lost 1 base, J lost 5 bases, and 16 bases lay in between. The complete variable domain, with remaining parts taken from reference TRBV5-4 and TRBJ2-7, reads ETGVTQSPTHLIKTRGQQVTLRCSSQSGHNTVSWYQQALGQGPQFIFQYYREEENGRGNFPPRFSGLQFPNYSSELNVNALELDDSALYLCASSLWGKGRNEQYFGPGTRLTVT.

The rearrangement uses TRBV5-6 and TRBJ2-1, with 9 bases identical to TRBD2. CDR1 is SGHDT and CDR2 is YYEEEE in the germline V gene. The CDR3 extends over 15 amino acids. The V segment lost 4 bases and the J segment 1 base; nucleotides outside the gene matches: 3. The CDR3 DNA reads as TGTGCCAGCAGCCAGACTAGCGGATCCTACAATGAGCAGTTCTTC. Amino acids: CASSQTSGSYNEQFF. Supplemented by reference TRBV5-6 and TRBJ2-1, the full variable domain reads DAGVTQSPTHLIKTRGQQVTLRCSPKSGHDTVSWYQQALGQGPQFIFQYYEEEERQRGNFPDRFSGHQFPNYSSELNVNALLLGDSALYLCASSQTSGSYNEQFFGPGTRLTVL.

A few counts support this clone. This chain uses TRBV11-3 with TRBJ2-1; 15 bases fit TRBD2. Trimming at V came to 4 bases and at J to 13 bases, leaving 2 bases not matched to a gene. CDR3 length: 13 amino acids. Germline CDR1 is SGHNT and CDR2 is YENEEA. The CDR3: CASSSGLAGGQFF. DNA of the CDR3: TGTGCCAGCAGCTCGGGACTAGCGGGAGGCCAGTTCTTC.

The chain couples TRBV7-6 to TRBJ1-4; 11 nucleotides match TRBD1. CDR1 is SGHVS and CDR2 is FNYEAQ in the germline V gene. J was trimmed by 5 bases and V by 5 bases; bases with no gene match: 4. This CDR3 contains 15 residues. In DNA, the CDR3 is TGTGCCAGCAGCCCAGGACAGGGGGCAAATGAAAAACTGTTTTTT. The encoded protein is CASSPGQGANEKLFF.

The chain combines TRBV18 with TRBJ1-4, with TRBD1 identical over 7 bases. Germline CDR1 reads KGHSH; CDR2 reads LQKENI. The CDR3 runs to 20 residues. V gave up 3 bases and J gave up 0 bases; unmatched junction bases: 16. CDR3 sequence: CASSPGVFLRQGTTNEKLFF. The CDR3 bases are TGTGCCAGCTCACCGGGGGTTTTTCTTCGACAGGGAACAACTAATGAAAAACTGTTTTTT.

The chain carries TRBV3-1 (or the pseudogene TRBV3-2) and TRBJ2-7, with TRBD1 matching over 7 bases. CDR1 is LGHDT, CDR2 YNNKEL, per germline (reference sequence). V was clipped by 4 bases and J by 3 bases; unmatched bases: 9. The CDR3 runs 15 residues. For the CDR3, the DNA is TGTGCCAGCAGCCTTACCGGGACAGCAGTCTACGAGCAGTACTTC. Its protein product is CASSLTGTAVYEQYF.

CDR3 sequence (DNA): TGTGCCAGCAGCTTAGTGGGGACTAGCGGGGGTAGCACAGATACGCAGTATTTT. This gives the protein CASSLVGTSGGSTDTQYF. The chain couples TRBV7-2 to TRBJ2-3, with TRBD2 identical over 14 bases. V was pared by 1 base and J by 0 bases, with 3 bases of the junction left unmatched. Germline CDR1 and CDR2: SGHTA and FQGNSA. There are 18 residues in the CDR3.

This clone has a count of ten or more. The chain joins TRBV7-9 to TRBJ2-1; D possibly corresponds to TRBD2 (6 bases). This CDR3 region has 15 residues. V was cut by 6 bases and J by 5 bases, with 17 bases left in between. Germline loops: CDR1 SEHNR, CDR2 FQNEAQ (reference sequence). The chain's CDR3 is CASRPRWEANNEQFF. The CDR3 DNA follows: TGTGCCAGCAGACCCAGGTGGGAGGCCAACAATGAGCAGTTCTTC.

This chain uses TRBV27 with TRBJ2-5, with a possible D match to TRBD1 (6 bases). The CDR3 spans 16 residues. The germline gives CDR1 MNHEY, CDR2 SMNVEV (reference sequence). Trimming stripped 0 bases from V and 5 bases from J, with 16 bases between. CDR3 loop: CASSLSRDTQGETQYF. The CDR3, as DNA: TGTGCCAGCAGTTTATCCCGGGACACTCAAGGGGAGACCCAGTACTTC.

V is TRBV4-1 and J is TRBJ2-3, with 8 positions matching TRBD2. The V gene end was trimmed by 1 base and the J gene end by 6 bases; junction bases not matched to a gene: 9. CDR1 and CDR2 (germline): MGHRA, YSYEKL. The CDR3 consists of 16 residues. CDR3: CASSQVSGLAMDTQYF. The CDR3 nucleotides read TGCGCCAGCAGCCAAGTTAGCGGACTAGCTATGGATACGCAGTATTTT.

V gene TRBV6-6 combines with J gene TRBJ1-6, with unresolved D. This CDR3 region has 16 residues. CDR1 MNHNY and CDR2 SVGAGI come from the germline V gene (reference sequence). V lost 1 base and J lost 5, with 12 bases in between. CDR3 residues: CASSYLGPRDNSPLHF. The CDR3 DNA reads as TGTGCCAGCAGTTACTTGGGTCCCCGGGATAATTCACCCCTCCACTTT.

The rearrangement uses TRBV5-1 and TRBJ1-1; no definite D call. Germline CDR1 and CDR2: SGHRS and YFSETQ. The CDR3 length is 13 residues. Trimming pared 3 bases from V and 0 bases from J, leaving 6 bases between. CDR3 loop: CASSSRLNTEAFF. CDR3 nucleotide sequence: TGCGCCAGCAGCTCCCGGTTGAACACTGAAGCTTTCTTT.

This chain connects TRBV5-4 to TRBJ2-1, with 15 nucleotides matching TRBD2. Germline V gene sequence: CDR1 SGHNT, CDR2 YYREEE (reference sequence). V gave up 2 bases and J gave up 7 bases; unmatched junction bases: 7. This CDR3 is built from 17 residues. Here the CDR3 DNA reads TGTGCCAGCAGCTTTGGACTAGCGGGAGGGCCTGGGAATGAGCAGTTCTTC. The encoded protein is CASSFGLAGGPGNEQFF. The full variable domain, rest sourced from reference TRBV5-4 and TRBJ2-1, is ETGVTQSPTHLIKTRGQQVTLRCSSQSGHNTVSWYQQALGQGPQFIFQYYREEENGRGNFPPRFSGLQFPNYSSELNVNALELDDSALYLCASSFGLAGGPGNEQFFGPGTRLTVL.

As regards this clone: The same CDR3 also results from other DNA sequences found in this sample. This chain connects TRBV7-8 to TRBJ2-3, with TRBD2 as a possible D gene (6 bases). V was shortened by 1 base and J by 0 bases, with 11 bases between the two germline ends. Looked up from germline, CDR1 is SGHVS and CDR2 is FQNEAQ. This CDR3 contains 16 residues. The DNA for the CDR3 is TGTGCCAGCAGCTTAGTTACGGGAGCTAGCACAGATACGCAGTATTTT. It translates to CASSLVTGASTDTQYF. Together with reference TRBV7-8 and TRBJ2-3, the CDR3 gives the full variable domain: GAGVSQSPRYKVAKRGQDVALRCDPISGHVSLFWYQQALGQGPEFLTYFQNEAQLDKSGLPSDRFFAERPEGSVSTLKIQRTQQEDSAVYLCASSLVTGASTDTQYFGPGTRLTVL.

V and J are TRBV6-6 and TRBJ1-6; 8 bases map to TRBD1. The V gene end was trimmed by 4 bases and the J gene end by 10 bases; junction bases not matched to a gene: 9. The germline gives CDR1 MNHNY, CDR2 SVGAGI (reference sequence). The CDR3 has 15 residues. The CDR3 protein is CASSSAGQGYSPLHF. The DNA for the CDR3 is TGTGCCAGCAGTTCAGCCGGACAGGGCTACTCACCCCTCCACTTT.

The rearrangement links TRBV11-2 to TRBJ2-7, with 7 bases that match TRBD2. This CDR3 has 16 residues. Per germline, CDR1 SGHAT and CDR2 FQNNGV. After removal of 1 base from V and 0 bases from J, the junction contained 6 bases not matched to a gene. CDR3 amino acids: CASSLGVGGTSYEQYF. CDR3 sequence (DNA): TGTGCCAGCAGCTTAGGTGTGGGGGGGACCTCCTACGAGCAGTACTTC.

This chain links TRBV7-3 with TRBJ2-1, with 11 bases matching TRBD2. Germline CDR1 and CDR2: SGHTA and FQGTGA. The V segment lost 3 bases and the J segment 4 bases; nucleotides outside the gene matches: 8. The length of the CDR3 is 17 residues. CDR3 in DNA: TGTGCCAGCAGCTTGGGGCTAGCGGGAGGTCCATACAATGAGCAGTTCTTC. Its protein is CASSLGLAGGPYNEQFF. The whole variable domain, filled in from reference TRBV7-3 and TRBJ2-1, reads GAGVSQTPSNKVTEKGKYVELRCDPISGHTALYWYRQSLGQGPEFLIYFQGTGAADDSGLPNDRFFAVRPEGSVSTLKIQRTERGDSAVYLCASSLGLAGGPYNEQFFGPGTRLTVL.

The rearrangement joins TRBV5-4 to TRBJ2-2; TRBD2 might be the D (5 bases). The CDR3 has 14 amino acids. Germline assignment: CDR1 SGHNT and CDR2 YYREEE (reference sequence). V was clipped by 2 bases and J by 4 bases, with 9 bases between them. CDR3 in DNA: TGTGCCAGCAGCTTTCCCGAGGGCACCGGGGAGCTGTTTTTT. Encoded protein: CASSFPEGTGELFF.